This paragraph reports one T cell receptor beta chain. CDR3 length: 14 amino acids. The repertoire was sequenced with immunoSEQ multiplex PCR; TCRdb's copy has only in-frame clones and lacks some. The data show more than 550,000 clones, under 95% seen once. These data come from a study of shared clonotypes between healthy human individuals. Naive CD8 cells comprised CD45RO-negative, CCR7-positively selected cells, excluding terminally differentiated effector memory CD45RA+ cells. J is TRBJ1-2 and V is TRBV21-1. TRBV21-1 is termed a pseudogene. Specimen: naive CD8+ T cells sorted from blood. The TCR sequence derives from a man aged 25-45 years in good health. The CDR3 coding sequence is TGTGCCAGCAGCAAAGCGGGCGGATACTATGGCTACACCTTC. Translation gives CASSKAGGYYGYTF.